The present entry profiles one TCR beta chain with its context. The antigen it binds to is not known. Per-base qualities were not stored, and no clone one base away is much larger. Trimming removed 5 bases from V and 0 bases from J, leaving 16 bases between the germline ends. Counted from cysteine to phenylalanine, this CDR3 has 16 amino acids. The CDR3 DNA has 48 bases and is translated from base 1. As encoded in the germline V gene, CDR1 is SGHVS while CDR2 is FQNEAQ. The record originates from a study of T cell changes during pregnancy in multiple sclerosis (dated by TCRdb to 2018 to 2020). Broadly, across the study: In women with multiple sclerosis, the researchers looked at how the T cell repertoire shifted as pregnancy progressed.

The library came from the immunoSEQ multiplex PCR assay. TCRdb took over this immuneACCESS table, retaining in-frame rearrangements with V and J assigned. Such tables are incomplete; in checked studies, under half of the missing clones stem from an unresolved V gene, and the remainder is unexplained. The sample has more than 55,000 clones on record, roughly 92% of them singletons. About 3.5% of the sample is taken by the ten largest. This clonotype originated in a female donor with multiple sclerosis, enrolled in a pregnancy study. The chain uses TRBV7-8 and TRBJ1-1; TRBD1 is possibly the D segment (6 matching bases). The sequenced sample was CD8+ T cells from peripheral blood mononuclear cells, obtained in the third trimester of pregnancy. The base sequence is TGTGCCAGCAGCCCCCGAGGGGGTGGGTTGAACACTGAAGCTTTCTTT. It translates to CASSPRGGGLNTEAFF.